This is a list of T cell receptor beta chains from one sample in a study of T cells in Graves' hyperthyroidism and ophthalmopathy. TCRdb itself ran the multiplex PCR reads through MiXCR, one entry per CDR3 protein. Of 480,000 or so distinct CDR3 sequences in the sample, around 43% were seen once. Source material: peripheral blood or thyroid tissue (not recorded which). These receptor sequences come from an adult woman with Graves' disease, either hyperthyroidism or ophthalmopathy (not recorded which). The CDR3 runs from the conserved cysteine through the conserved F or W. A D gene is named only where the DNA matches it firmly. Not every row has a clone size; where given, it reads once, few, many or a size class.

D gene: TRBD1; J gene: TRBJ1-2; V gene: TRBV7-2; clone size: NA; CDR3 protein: CASSIPTGDNYGYTF; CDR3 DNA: TGTGCCAGCAGCATACCCACAGGGGACAACTATGGCTACACCTTC
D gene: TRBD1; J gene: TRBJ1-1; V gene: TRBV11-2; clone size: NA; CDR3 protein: CASSFGTGILVTEAFF; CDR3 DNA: TGTGCCAGCAGCTTTGGGACAGGGATTTTGGTCACTGAAGCTTTCTTT
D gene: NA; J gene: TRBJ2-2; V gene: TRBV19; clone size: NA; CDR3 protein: CASSIFQGDTGELFF; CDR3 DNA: TGTGCCAGTAGTATCTTCCAGGGCGACACCGGGGAGCTGTTTTTT
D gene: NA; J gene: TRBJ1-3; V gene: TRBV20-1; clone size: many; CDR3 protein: CSAWDFSGNTIYF; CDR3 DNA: TGCAGTGCGTGGGACTTCTCTGGAAACACCATATATTTT
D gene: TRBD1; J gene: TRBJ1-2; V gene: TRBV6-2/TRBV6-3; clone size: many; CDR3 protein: CASSPTAGTGHYGYTF; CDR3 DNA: TGTGCCAGCAGTCCGACGGCGGGGACAGGGCACTATGGCTACACCTTC
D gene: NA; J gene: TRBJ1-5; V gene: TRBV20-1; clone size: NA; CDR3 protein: CSGSREGQPQHF; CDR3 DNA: TGCAGTGGTAGCAGGGAGGGTCAGCCCCAGCATTTT
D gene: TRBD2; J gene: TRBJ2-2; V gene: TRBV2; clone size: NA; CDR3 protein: CASSEAGLAGAANTGELFF; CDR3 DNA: TGTGCCAGCAGTGAGGCAGGACTAGCGGGGGCCGCGAACACCGGGGAGCTGTTTTTT
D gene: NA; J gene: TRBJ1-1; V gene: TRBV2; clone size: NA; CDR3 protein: CASSGAGITEAFF; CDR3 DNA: TGTGCCAGTAGCGGGGCGGGAATCACTGAAGCTTTCTTT
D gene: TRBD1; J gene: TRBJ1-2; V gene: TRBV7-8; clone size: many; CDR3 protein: CASKESGTGDYYGYTF; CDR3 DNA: TGTGCCAGCAAGGAATCCGGGACAGGGGATTACTATGGCTACACCTTC
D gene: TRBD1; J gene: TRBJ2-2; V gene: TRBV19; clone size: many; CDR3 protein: CASRSQGYTGELFF; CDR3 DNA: TGTGCCAGTAGATCACAGGGGTACACCGGGGAGCTGTTTTTT
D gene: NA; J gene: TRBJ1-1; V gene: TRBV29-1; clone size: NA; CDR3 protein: CSVDPQDGNTEAFF; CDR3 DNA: TGCAGCGTTGACCCCCAGGACGGGAACACTGAAGCTTTCTTT
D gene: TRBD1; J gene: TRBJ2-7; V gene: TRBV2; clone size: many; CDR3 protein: CASSVGDSSYEQYF; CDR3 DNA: TGTGCCAGCAGTGTTGGGGACAGTTCCTACGAGCAGTACTTC
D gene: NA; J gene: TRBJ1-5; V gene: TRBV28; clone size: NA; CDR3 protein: CATLGQVNQPQHF; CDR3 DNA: TGTGCCACCTTGGGACAAGTCAATCAGCCCCAGCATTTT
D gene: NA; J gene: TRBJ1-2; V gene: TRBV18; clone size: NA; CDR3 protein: CASSPPKGQWGYTF; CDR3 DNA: TGTGCCAGCTCACCGCCTAAAGGACAATGGGGCTACACCTTC
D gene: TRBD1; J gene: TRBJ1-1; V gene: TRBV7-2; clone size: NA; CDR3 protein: CASSHRDRRPAEAFF; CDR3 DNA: TGTGCCAGCAGCCACCGGGACAGGAGGCCCGCTGAAGCTTTCTTT
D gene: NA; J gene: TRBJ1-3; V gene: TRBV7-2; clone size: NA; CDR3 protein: CASSADSGRNTIYF; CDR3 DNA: TGTGCCAGCAGCGCTGACAGCGGGAGAAACACCATATATTTT
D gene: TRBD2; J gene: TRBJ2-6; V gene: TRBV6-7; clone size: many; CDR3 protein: CASSYRTSGRFPGANVLTF; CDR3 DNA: TGTGCCAGCAGTTACCGGACTAGCGGGAGGTTTCCTGGGGCCAACGTCCTGACTTTC
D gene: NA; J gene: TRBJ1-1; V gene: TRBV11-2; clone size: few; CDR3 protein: CASSLGGRKTEAFF; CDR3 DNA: TGTGCCAGCAGCTTAGGAGGGAGAAAGACTGAAGCTTTCTTT
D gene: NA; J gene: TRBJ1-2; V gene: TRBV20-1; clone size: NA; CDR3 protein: CSARTGWATSGDDGYTF; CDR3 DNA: TGCAGTGCTAGAACAGGTTGGGCCACTTCCGGGGACGATGGCTACACCTTC
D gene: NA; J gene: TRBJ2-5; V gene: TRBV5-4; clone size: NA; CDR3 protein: CASSVDSLGETQYF; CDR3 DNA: TGTGCCAGCAGCGTGGACTCCCTAGGGGAGACCCAGTACTTC
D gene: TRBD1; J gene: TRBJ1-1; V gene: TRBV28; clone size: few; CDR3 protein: CASSLIRPGTANTEAFF; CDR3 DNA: TGTGCCAGCAGTTTAATTCGGCCCGGGACAGCCAACACTGAAGCTTTCTTT
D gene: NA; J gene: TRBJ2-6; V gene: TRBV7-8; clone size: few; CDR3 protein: CASSGDRFSGANVLTF; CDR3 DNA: TGTGCCAGCAGCGGGGACCGTTTCTCTGGGGCCAACGTCCTGACTTTC
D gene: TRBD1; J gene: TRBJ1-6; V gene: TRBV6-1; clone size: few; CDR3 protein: CASGGQVRSPLHF; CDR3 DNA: TGTGCCAGCGGGGGACAGGTTCGATCACCCCTCCACTTT
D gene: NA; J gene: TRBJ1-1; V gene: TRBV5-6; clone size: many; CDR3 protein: CASSPGRTEAFF; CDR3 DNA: TGTGCCAGCAGCCCTGGGAGAACTGAAGCTTTCTTT
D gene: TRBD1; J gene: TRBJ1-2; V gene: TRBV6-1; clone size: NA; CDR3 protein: CATMTGLLGYTF; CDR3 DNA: TGTGCCACCATGACAGGGCTGCTGGGCTACACCTTC
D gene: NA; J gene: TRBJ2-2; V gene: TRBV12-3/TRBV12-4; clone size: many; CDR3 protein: CASGEAGELFF; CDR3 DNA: TGTGCCAGCGGGGAGGCCGGGGAGCTGTTTTTT
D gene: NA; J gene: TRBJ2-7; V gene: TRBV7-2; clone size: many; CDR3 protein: CASSLARGQPYEQYF; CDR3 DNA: TGTGCCAGCAGCTTAGCCCGGGGGCAGCCTTACGAGCAGTACTTC
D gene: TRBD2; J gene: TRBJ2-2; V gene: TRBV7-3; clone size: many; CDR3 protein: CASSLKVREGTGELFF; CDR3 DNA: TGTGCCAGCAGCTTAAAAGTGCGGGAGGGCACCGGGGAGCTGTTTTTT
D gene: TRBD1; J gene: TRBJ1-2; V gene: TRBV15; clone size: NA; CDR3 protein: CATSSFLEGQVGGYTF; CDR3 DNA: TGTGCCACCAGCAGCTTCCTGGAGGGACAGGTTGGTGGCTACACCTTC
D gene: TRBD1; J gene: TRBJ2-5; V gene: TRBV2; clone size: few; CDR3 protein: CASSAGGYQETQYF; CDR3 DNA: TGTGCCAGCAGTGCAGGGGGATACCAAGAGACCCAGTACTTC
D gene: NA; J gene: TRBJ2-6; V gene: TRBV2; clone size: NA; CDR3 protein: CASSERSRVRANVLTF; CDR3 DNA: TGTGCCAGCAGTGAGCGGTCTCGGGTTAGGGCCAACGTCCTGACTTTC
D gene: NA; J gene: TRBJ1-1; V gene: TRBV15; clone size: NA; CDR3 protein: CATSRGGSNTEAFF; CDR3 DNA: TGTGCCACCAGCAGAGGAGGGAGCAACACTGAAGCTTTCTTT
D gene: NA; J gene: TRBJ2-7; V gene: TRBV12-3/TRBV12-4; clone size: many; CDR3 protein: CASSLSRSQGADEQYF; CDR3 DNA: TGTGCCAGCAGCCTAAGTCGGAGTCAGGGCGCCGACGAGCAGTACTTC
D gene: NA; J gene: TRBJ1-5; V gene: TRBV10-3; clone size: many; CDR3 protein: CAISKDSNQPQHF; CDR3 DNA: TGTGCCATCAGTAAAGACAGCAATCAGCCCCAGCATTTT
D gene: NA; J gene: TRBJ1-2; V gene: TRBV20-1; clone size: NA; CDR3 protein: CSASLGGEGDYGYTF; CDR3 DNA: TGCAGTGCTAGTTTGGGGGGTGAGGGGGACTATGGCTACACCTTC
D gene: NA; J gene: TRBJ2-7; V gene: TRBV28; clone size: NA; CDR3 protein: CASSSRDGTKNYEQYF; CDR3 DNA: TGTGCCAGCAGTTCACGAGATGGGACAAAGAACTACGAGCAGTACTTC
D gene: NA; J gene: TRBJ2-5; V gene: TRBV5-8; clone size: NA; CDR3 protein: CATRGKLLPNEETQYF; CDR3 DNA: TGTGCCACCAGGGGAAAATTGCTTCCAAACGAAGAGACCCAGTACTTC
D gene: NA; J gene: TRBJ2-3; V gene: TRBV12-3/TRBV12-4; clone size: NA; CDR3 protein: CASSLAGDPTDTQYF; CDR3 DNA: TGTGCCAGCAGTTTAGCAGGGGACCCCACAGATACGCAGTATTTT
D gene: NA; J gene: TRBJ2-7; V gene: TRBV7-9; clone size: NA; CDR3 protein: CASSPDRARNYEQYF; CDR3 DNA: TGTGCCAGCAGTCCGGACCGGGCCAGGAACTACGAGCAGTACTTC
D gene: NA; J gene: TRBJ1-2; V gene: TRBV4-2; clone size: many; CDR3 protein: CASSQDIGVYYGYTF; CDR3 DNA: TGTGCCAGCAGCCAAGATATCGGGGTTTACTATGGCTACACCTTC
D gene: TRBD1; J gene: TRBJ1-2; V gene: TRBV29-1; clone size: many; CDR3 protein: CSSGGTGGSLGGYTF; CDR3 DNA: TGCAGCTCCGGCGGGACAGGGGGCTCTTTGGGTGGCTACACCTTC
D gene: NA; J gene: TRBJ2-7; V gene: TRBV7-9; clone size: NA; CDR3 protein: CASSFGELVYEQYF; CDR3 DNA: TGTGCCAGCAGTTTTGGGGAACTAGTCTACGAGCAGTACTTC
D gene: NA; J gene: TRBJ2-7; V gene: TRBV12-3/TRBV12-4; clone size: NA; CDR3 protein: CASSSGTRREQYF; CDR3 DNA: TGTGCCAGCAGTTCAGGGACACGTCGGGAGCAGTACTTC
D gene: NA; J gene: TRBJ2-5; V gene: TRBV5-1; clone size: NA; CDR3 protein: CASSRGFLETQYF; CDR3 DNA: TGCGCCAGCAGCCGGGGGTTTTTGGAGACCCAGTACTTC
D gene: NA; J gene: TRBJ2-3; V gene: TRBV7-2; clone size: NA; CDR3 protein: CASSPLAYTQYF; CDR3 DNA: TGTGCCAGCAGCCCCCTAGCGTATACGCAGTATTTT
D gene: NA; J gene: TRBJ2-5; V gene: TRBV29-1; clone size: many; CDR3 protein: CSVGATLGQRETQYF; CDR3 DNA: TGCAGCGTTGGGGCCACTTTAGGTCAGCGAGAGACCCAGTACTTC
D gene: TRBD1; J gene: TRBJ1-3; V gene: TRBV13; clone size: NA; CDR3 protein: CASSLQGPNSGNTIYF; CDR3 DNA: TGTGCCAGCAGCCTACAGGGGCCCAACTCTGGAAACACCATATATTTT
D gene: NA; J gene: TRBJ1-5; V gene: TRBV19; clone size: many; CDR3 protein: CASSIFGLSNQPQHF; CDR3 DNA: TGTGCCAGTAGTATATTCGGGTTAAGCAATCAGCCCCAGCATTTT
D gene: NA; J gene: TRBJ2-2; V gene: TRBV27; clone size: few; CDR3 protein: CASSPRTLNTGELFF; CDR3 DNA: TGTGCCAGCAGTCCCCGGACACTGAACACCGGGGAGCTGTTTTTT
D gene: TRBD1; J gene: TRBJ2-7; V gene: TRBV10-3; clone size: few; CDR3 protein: CAISEPNYRDSSYEQYF; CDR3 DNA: TGTGCCATCAGTGAGCCAAATTACCGGGACAGCTCCTACGAGCAGTACTTC
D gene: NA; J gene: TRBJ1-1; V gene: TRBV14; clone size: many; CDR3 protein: CASSQTQGLSANTEAFF; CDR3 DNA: TGTGCCAGCAGCCAAACCCAAGGGCTTTCAGCGAACACTGAAGCTTTCTTT
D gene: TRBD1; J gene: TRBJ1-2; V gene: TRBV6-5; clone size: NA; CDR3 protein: CASSYGQGLYGYTF; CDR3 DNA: TGTGCCAGCAGTTACGGACAGGGACTCTATGGCTACACCTTC
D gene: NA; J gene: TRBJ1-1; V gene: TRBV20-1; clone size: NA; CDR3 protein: CSAASTANTEAFF; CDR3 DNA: TGCAGTGCTGCCTCGACGGCGAACACTGAAGCTTTCTTT